This T cell receptor (beta chain) came from a study of shared clonotypes between healthy human individuals (dated by TCRdb to 2020 to 2021). The study in broad terms: A couple of women and a few men aged 18 to 49 years were included in the cohort. For each donor, CD4 naive and CD4 memory were each given three plates, CD8 naive was given two plates, and CD8 memory was given one plate. The study deeply sequenced blood TCR repertoires of five healthy adults to estimate repertoire size and the extent of clonotype sharing between individuals. Per donor, leukapheresis produced somewhere between about 0.85 and 8.9 billion PBMCs. Libraries were prepared and TCR repertoires were sequenced by different laboratories using diverse techniques, in order to increase sequencing depth and limit assay-specific biases. What the research found in general, with its limitations: Clonotypes shared by all four sorted-subset donors showed higher generation probabilities than non-shared clonotypes. Rarefaction of sorted-subset datasets indicated incomplete sequencing despite the large sequencing depth. Only blood was sampled, and tissue TCR repertoires likely differ from those in blood. Because the study included a small number of donors, the genetic and exposure-history diversity represented was limited. Based on pairwise subsampling, the degree of clonotype sharing among donors was expected to be affected by sequencing depth. When a few donors were compared, the shared fraction of clonotypes was about 5.4% for naive CD4, about 4% for naive CD8, more than 2% for memory CD4, and around 0.4% for memory CD8. Estimated clonotype richness was generally larger for naive than for memory subsets.

The donors were healthy, HIV-negative adults with no recently reported acute infections or vaccinations. All donors were Caucasian adults living in Nashville, Tennessee, USA. CD4+ T cells were enriched through magnetic negative selection, after which naive cells were positively selected on CD45RA and the remaining negative fraction served as the memory subset. Blood was obtained by leukapheresis, after which PBMCs were separated by Ficoll-Histopaque density gradient centrifugation and cryopreserved in liquid nitrogen vapor phase. Purity and quantity of every magnetically sorted T cell population were checked by analytical flow cytometry. Genomic DNA was isolated from each sorted fraction and quantified by UV absorbance on a Nanodrop 2000c. Using the deep immunoSEQ assay, TCR CDR3 regions were amplified from genomic DNA by multiplex PCR. Extracted genomic DNA from each cell subset was spread evenly across all wells of several immunoSEQ 96-well plates, with each plate serving as a replicate. For sorted subsets, about 210 ng of genomic DNA, equivalent to around 31,000 T cell genomes, went into each replicate PCR. The purified libraries were quantified using a Qubit 3.0 fluorometer, sized with a Bioanalyzer 2100, and then quantified again using the KAPA Library Quantification kit. Every immunoSEQ 96-well plate was sequenced on a dedicated single-read 150-cycle Illumina NextSeq 550 flow cell. The original methods were these. The immunoSEQ output contained only junctional sequences without quality scores, so filtering could not match that applied to full-length reads. To assign V/J genes and CDR3, sequences were annotated using PyIR, a Python wrapper for IgBLAST v1.9, with IMGT germline references. Reads with weak V/J assignments (E-value above 1e-6), missing CDR3, stop codons, out-of-frame junctions, or ambiguous translated residues were removed. V3J clonotypes were defined as sequences sharing the same inferred V gene, J gene, and CDR3 amino acid sequence. Percentage overlap between repertoires was calculated by dividing the number of shared unique clonotypes by the size of the smaller repertoire. Richness of each repertoire was evaluated using RTK rarefaction, the Chao1 estimator, and Recon v2.1 estimates of unobserved clonotypes. OLGA was used to compute generation probabilities for all TCRbeta clonotypes that the gDNA method yielded from a few donors. TCRdb obtained this table from immuneACCESS and retained in-frame rearrangements with V and J assigned. These tables miss some clones; where compared with another copy, unresolved V genes account for less than half of the shortfall, and the remainder is unexplained. V and J calls and clone size are given by that table; D and trimming were obtained from the DNA. The sample table records roughly 1 million clones; 78% of these occur just once. Roughly 0.56% of the sample rests with the top ten.

Worth noting for this clone: It lacks a known antigen. No base qualities exist here, and no much larger clone lies one base off it. This CDR3 is also generated by other DNA sequences in the sample.

The cysteine opens and the phenylalanine closes a CDR3 of 14 amino acids. Only the CDR3 DNA stays, 42 bases, in frame from base 1. V and J are truncated by 0 bases and 4 bases respectively, leaving an intervening sequence of 7 bases. Based on the germline V gene, the CDR1 and CDR2 sequences are SGHRS and YFSETQ. The sequence is built from TRBV5-1 and TRBJ2-2, with an unclear D gene assignment. The sequenced material came from memory CD4+ T cells from PBMCs. What this sample's cell subset or site label stands for: CD45RA-negative fraction. The sequence was obtained from a man aged 18 to 30 in good health. Some clones in this sample may be carry-over from other donors' samples. In nucleotides, the sequence is TGCGCCAGCAGCTTGGGATCGGGCACCGGGGAGCTGTTTTTT. It specifies CASSLGSGTGELFF. Supplemented by the reference TRBV5-1 and TRBJ2-2 proteins around the CDR3, the complete variable domain is KAGVTQTPRYLIKTRGQQVTLSCSPISGHRSVSWYQQTPGQGLQFLFEYFSETQRNKGNFPGRFSGRQFSNSRSEMNVSTLELGDSALYLCASSLGSGTGELFFGEGSRLTVL.